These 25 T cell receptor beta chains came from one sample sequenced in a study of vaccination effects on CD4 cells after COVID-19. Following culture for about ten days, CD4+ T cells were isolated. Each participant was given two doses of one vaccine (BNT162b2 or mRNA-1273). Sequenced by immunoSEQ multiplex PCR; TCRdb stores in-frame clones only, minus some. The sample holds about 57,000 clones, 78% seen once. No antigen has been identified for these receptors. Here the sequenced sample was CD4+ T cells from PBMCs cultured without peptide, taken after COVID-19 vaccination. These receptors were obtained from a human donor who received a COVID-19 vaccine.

The CDR3 DNA reads as TGTGCCATCAGTGGGGGGACCCTGGAAACTGAAGCTTTCTTT. Its translation: CAISGGTLETEAFF. This rearrangement joins TRBV10-3 to TRBJ1-1, with D perhaps TRBD1 (5 bases). The CDR3 is made up of 14 amino acids. V was shortened by 4 bases and J by 5 bases, with 14 bases between the two germline ends. Germline-derived CDR1 and CDR2 are ENHRY and SYGVKD.

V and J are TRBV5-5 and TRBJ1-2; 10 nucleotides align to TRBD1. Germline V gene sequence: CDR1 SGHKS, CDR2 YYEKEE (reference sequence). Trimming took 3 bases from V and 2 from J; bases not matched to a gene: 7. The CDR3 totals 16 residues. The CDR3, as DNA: TGTGCCAGCAGCTCGGACCAGGGACAGGGGAACTATGGCTACACCTTC. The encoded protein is CASSSDQGQGNYGYTF.

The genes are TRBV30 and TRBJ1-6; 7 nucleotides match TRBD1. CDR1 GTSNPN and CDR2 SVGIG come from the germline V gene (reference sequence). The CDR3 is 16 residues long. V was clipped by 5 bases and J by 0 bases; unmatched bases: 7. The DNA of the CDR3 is TGTGCCTGGGGGACAGCAAATAGCTCCTATAATTCACCCCTCCACTTT. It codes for CAWGTANSSYNSPLHF.

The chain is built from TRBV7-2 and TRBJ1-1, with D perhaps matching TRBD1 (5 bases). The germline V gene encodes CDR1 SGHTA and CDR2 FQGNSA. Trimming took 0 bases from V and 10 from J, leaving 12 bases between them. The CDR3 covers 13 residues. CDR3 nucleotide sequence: TGTGCCAGCAGCTTAGCGGCAGGTCAGGGAGCTTTCTTT. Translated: CASSLAAGQGAFF. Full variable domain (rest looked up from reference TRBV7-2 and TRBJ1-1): GAGVSQSPSNKVTEKGKDVELRCDPISGHTALYWYRQSLGQGLEFLIYFQGNSAPDKSGLPSDRFSAERTGGSVSTLTIQRTQQEDSAVYLCASSLAAGQGAFFGQGTRLTVV.

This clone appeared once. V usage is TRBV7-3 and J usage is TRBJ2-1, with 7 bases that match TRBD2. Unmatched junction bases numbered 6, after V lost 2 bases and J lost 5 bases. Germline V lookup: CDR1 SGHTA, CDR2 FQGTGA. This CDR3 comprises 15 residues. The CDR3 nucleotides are TGTGCCAGCAGCTTAGGGGGGGTAACTAACAATGAGCAGTTCTTC. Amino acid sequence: CASSLGGVTNNEQFF. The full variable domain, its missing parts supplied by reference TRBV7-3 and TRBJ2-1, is GAGVSQTPSNKVTEKGKYVELRCDPISGHTALYWYRQSLGQGPEFLIYFQGTGAADDSGLPNDRFFAVRPEGSVSTLKIQRTERGDSAVYLCASSLGGVTNNEQFFGPGTRLTVL.

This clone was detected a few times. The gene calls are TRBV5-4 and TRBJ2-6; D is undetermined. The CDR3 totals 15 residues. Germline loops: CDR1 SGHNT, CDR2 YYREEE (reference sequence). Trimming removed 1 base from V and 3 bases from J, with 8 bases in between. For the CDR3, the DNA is TGTGCCAGCAGCTTGAGGCTAGGTGGGGCCAACGTCCTGACTTTC. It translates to CASSLRLGGANVLTF.

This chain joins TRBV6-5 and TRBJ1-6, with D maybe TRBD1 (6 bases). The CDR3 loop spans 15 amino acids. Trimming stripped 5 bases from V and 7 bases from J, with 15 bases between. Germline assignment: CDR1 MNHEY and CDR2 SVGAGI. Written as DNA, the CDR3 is TGTGCCAGCAGTACCCGGGAGGGGGGGAATTCACCCCTCCACTTT. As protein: CASSTREGGNSPLHF.

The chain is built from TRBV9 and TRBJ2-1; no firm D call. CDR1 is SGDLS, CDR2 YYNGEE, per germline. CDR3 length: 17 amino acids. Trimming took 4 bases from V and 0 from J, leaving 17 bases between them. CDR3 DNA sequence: TGTGCCAGCAGCCCAAGTGGTGCGGATAGCTCCTACAATGAGCAGTTCTTC. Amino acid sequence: CASSPSGADSSYNEQFF.

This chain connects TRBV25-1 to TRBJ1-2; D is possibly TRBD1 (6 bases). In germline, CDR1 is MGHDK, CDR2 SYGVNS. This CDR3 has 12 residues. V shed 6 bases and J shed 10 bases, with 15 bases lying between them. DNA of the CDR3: TGTGCCAGCAGCCGCGGGACACGGCCCTACACCTTC. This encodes CASSRGTRPYTF.

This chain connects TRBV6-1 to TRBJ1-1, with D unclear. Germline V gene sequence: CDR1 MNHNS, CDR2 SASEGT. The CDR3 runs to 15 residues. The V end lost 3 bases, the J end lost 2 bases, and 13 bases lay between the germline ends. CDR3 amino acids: CASSEALIRNTEAFF. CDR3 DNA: TGTGCCAGCAGTGAGGCCCTAATACGAAACACTGAAGCTTTCTTT.

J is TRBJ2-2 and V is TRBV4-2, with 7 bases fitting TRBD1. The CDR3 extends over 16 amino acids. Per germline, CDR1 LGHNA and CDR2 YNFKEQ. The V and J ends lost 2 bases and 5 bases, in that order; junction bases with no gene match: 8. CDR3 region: CASSQLQGGETGELFF. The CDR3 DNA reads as TGTGCCAGCAGCCAACTTCAAGGGGGCGAAACCGGGGAGCTGTTTTTT.

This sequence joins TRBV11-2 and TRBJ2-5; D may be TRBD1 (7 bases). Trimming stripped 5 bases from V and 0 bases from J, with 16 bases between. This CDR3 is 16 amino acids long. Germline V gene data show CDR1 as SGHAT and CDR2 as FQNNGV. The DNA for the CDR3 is TGTGCCAGCAGCCGTAAAGGGGGGACAGACCAAGAGACCCAGTACTTC. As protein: CASSRKGGTDQETQYF.

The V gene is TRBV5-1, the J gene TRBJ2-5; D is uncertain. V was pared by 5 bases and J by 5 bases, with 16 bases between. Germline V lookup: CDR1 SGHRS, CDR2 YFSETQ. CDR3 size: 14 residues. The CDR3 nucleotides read TGCGCCAGCAGTTACATCAGTGGGCGCGAGACCCAGTACTTC. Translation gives CASSYISGRETQYF.

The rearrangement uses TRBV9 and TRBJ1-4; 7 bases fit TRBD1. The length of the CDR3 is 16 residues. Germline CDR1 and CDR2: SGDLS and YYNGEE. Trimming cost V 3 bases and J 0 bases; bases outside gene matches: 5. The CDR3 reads CASSGGQQSTNEKLFF. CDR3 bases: TGTGCCAGCAGCGGGGGACAGCAGTCAACTAATGAAAAACTGTTTTTT.

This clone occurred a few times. The CDR3 nucleotides read TGTGCCAGCTCACTGGCAACCCTAGGAGGCACTGAAGCTTTCTTT. Protein product: CASSLATLGGTEAFF. The rearrangement uses TRBV18 and TRBJ1-1, with D unclear. The CDR3 consists of 15 residues. Between the trimmed V and J ends, which lost 4 bases and 4 bases, there was a span of 16 bases. Per germline, CDR1 KGHSH and CDR2 LQKENI. Full variable domain (remainder filled in from reference TRBV18 and TRBJ1-1): NAGVMQNPRHLVRRRGQEARLRCSPMKGHSHVYWYRQLPEEGLKFMVYLQKENIIDESGMPKERFSAEFPKEGPSILRIQQVVRGDSAAYFCASSLATLGGTEAFFGQGTRLTVV.

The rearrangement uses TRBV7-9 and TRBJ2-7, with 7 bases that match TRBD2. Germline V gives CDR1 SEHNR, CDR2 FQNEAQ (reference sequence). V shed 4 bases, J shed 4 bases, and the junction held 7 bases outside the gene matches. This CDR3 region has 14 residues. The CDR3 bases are TGTGCCAGCAGCTCGATGGCGGGAGCATACGAGCAGTACTTC. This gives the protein CASSSMAGAYEQYF.

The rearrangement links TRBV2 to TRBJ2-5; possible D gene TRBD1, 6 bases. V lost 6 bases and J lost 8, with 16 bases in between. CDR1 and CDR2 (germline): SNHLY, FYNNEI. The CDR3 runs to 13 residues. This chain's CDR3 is CASSLQGFGTQYF. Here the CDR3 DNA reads TGTGCCAGCAGCCTCCAGGGGTTCGGAACCCAGTACTTC.

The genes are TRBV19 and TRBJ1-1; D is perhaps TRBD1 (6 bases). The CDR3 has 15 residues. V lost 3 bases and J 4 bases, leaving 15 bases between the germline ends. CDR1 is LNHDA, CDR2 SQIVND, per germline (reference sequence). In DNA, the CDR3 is TGTGCCAGTAGTATTCCCGGGGGCAGGAGCACTGAAGCTTTCTTT. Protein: CASSIPGGRSTEAFF. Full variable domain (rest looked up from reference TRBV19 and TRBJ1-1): DGGITQSPKYLFRKEGQNVTLSCEQNLNHDAMYWYRQDPGQGLRLIYYSQIVNDFQKGDIAEGYSVSREKKESFPLTVTSAQKNPTAFYLCASSIPGGRSTEAFFGQGTRLTVV.

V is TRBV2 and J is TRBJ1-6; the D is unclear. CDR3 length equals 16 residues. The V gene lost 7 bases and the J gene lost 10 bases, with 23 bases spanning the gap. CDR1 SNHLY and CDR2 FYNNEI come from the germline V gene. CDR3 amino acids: CASTGEAVVGKSPLHF. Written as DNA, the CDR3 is TGTGCCAGCACCGGTGAGGCGGTGGTGGGCAAATCACCCCTCCACTTT. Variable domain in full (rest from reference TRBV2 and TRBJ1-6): EPEVTQTPSHQVTQMGQEVILRCVPISNHLYFYWYRQILGQKVEFLVSFYNNEISEKSEIFDDQFSVERPDGSNFTLKIRSTKLEDSAMYFCASTGEAVVGKSPLHFGNGTRLTVT.

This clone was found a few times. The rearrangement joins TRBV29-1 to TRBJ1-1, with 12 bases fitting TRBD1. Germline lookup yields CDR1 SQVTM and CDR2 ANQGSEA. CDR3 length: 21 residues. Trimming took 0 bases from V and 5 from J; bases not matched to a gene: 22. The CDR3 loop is CSVEDLRDRGRGRDIRTEAFF. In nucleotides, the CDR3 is TGCAGCGTTGAAGATTTAAGGGACAGGGGGCGCGGTAGGGATATTAGAACTGAAGCTTTCTTT. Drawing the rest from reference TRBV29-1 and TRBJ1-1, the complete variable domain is SAVISQKPSRDICQRGTSLTIQCQVDSQVTMMFWYRQQPGQSLTLIATANQGSEATYESGFVIDKFPISRPNLTFSTLTVSNMSPEDSSIYLCSVEDLRDRGRGRDIRTEAFFGQGTRLTVV.

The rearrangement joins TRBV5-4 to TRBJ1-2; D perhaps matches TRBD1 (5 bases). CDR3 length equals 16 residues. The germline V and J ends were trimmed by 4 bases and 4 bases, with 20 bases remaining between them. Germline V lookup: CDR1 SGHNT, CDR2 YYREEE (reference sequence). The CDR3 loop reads CASSPSGGRAAYGYTF. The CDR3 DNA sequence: TGTGCCAGCAGCCCGAGCGGGGGGAGGGCCGCCTATGGCTACACCTTC. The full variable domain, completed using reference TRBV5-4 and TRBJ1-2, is ETGVTQSPTHLIKTRGQQVTLRCSSQSGHNTVSWYQQALGQGPQFIFQYYREEENGRGNFPPRFSGLQFPNYSSELNVNALELDDSALYLCASSPSGGRAAYGYTFGSGTRLTVV.

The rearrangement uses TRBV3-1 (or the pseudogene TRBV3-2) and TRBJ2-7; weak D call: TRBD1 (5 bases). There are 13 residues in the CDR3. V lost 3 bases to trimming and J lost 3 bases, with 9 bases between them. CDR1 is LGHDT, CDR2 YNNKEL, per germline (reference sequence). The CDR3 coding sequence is TGTGCCAGCAGCCAGTTGCAGGGCTACGAGCAGTACTTC. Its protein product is CASSQLQGYEQYF.

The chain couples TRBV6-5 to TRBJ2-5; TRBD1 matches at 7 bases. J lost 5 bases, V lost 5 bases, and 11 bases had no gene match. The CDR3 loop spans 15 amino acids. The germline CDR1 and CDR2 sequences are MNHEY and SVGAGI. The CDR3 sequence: CASSPSTGWGETQYF. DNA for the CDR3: TGTGCCAGCAGTCCCTCGACAGGGTGGGGCGAGACCCAGTACTTC.

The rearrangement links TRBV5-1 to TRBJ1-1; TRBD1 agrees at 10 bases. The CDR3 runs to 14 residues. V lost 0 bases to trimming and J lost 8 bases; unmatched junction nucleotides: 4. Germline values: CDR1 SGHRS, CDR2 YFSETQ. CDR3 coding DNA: TGCGCCAGCAGCTTGGGACAGGGGGCGAGGGAAGCTTTCTTT. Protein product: CASSLGQGAREAFF. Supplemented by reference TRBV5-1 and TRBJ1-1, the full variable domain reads KAGVTQTPRYLIKTRGQQVTLSCSPISGHRSVSWYQQTPGQGLQFLFEYFSETQRNKGNFPGRFSGRQFSNSRSEMNVSTLELGDSALYLCASSLGQGAREAFFGQGTRLTVV.

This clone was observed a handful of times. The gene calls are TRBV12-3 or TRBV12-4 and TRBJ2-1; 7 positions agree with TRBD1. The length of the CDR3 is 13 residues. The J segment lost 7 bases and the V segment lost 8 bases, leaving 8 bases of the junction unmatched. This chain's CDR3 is CASERDSENEQFF. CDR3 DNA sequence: TGTGCCAGCGAACGGGACAGCGAAAATGAGCAGTTCTTC.